The text below deals with one TCR beta chain. Its target is not known. The protocol was immunoSEQ multiplex PCR, while the TCRdb copy is restricted to in-frame clones and leaves out a portion. Found here are about 600,000 clones, 97% of them singletons; the top ten hold around 0.057%. This entry belongs to a study of shared clonotypes between healthy human individuals. Study-wide background: CD4 naive and memory got three plates each, CD8 naive two, CD8 memory one. Findings and caveats of the study: Rarefaction analysis demonstrated incomplete sorted-subset sequencing notwithstanding large depth. It was the few donors that limited the genetic and exposure-history diversity represented.

The V gene end was trimmed by 5 bases and the J gene end by 5 bases; junction bases not matched to a gene: 5. This CDR3 comprises 14 residues. Germline CDR1 and CDR2: MDHEN and SYDVKM. The sequence came from a woman in her twenties or thirties in good health. Source material: naive CD4+ T cells sorted from blood. Subset specified: CD45RA+ positively selected. The chain recombines TRBV28 with TRBJ2-2; 7 bases are shared with TRBD1. The CDR3 DNA reads as TGTGCCAGCAGTCCAGGACAGGTAACCGGGGAGCTGTTTTTT. This sequence encodes CASSPGQVTGELFF.